This record concerns one T cell receptor (beta chain) sequence. The antigen remains undetermined. PCR primers comprised 60 Vbeta and 13 Jbeta primers. This table comes from immunoSEQ multiplex PCR, and its TCRdb copy is limited to in-frame clones, with some not included. The data include 40,000 or so clones; the top ten clones carry just under 4%. The sample is drawn from a study of cytomegalovirus exposure and HLA in healthy donors. Findings and limits, study-wide: The productive fraction for most TCR beta V segments was about 87% or about 30% in an earlier analysis.

The receptor's source is a male donor in good health and CMV-seronegative. The sample taken for sequencing was PBMCs.

CDR3 DNA: TGTGCCAGCAACGGGGGACAGGTAAACTCTGGGGCCAACGTCCTGACTTTC. Encoded protein: CASNGGQVNSGANVLTF. This chain connects TRBV2 to TRBJ2-6; 8 nucleotides match TRBD1. J gave up 0 bases and V 7 bases, and 8 bases lay outside the gene matches. The CDR3 runs 17 residues. Germline assignment: CDR1 SNHLY and CDR2 FYNNEI.